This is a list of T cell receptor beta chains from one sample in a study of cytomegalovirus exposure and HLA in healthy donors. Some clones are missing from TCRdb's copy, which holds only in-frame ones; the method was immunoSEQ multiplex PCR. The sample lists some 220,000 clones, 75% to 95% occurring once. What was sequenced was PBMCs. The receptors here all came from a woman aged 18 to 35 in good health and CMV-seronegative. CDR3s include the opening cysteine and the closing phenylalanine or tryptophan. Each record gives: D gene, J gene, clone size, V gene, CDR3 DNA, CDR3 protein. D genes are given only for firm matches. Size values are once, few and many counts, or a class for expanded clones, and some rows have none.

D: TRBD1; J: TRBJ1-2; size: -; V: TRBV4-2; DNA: TGTGCCAGCAGCCAAGGACACAGGGGGCCTAAATTCTATGGCTACACCTTC; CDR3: CASSQGHRGPKFYGYTF
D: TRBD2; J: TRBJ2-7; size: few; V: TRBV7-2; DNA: TGTGCCAGCAGCCCCCGACTAGCGGGAGGGCCATCCTACGAGCAGTACTTC; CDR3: CASSPRLAGGPSYEQYF
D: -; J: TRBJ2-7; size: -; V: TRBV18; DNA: TGTGCCAGCTCACCACCCGCGGGGCCACGGAACGAGCAGTACTTC; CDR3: CASSPPAGPRNEQYF
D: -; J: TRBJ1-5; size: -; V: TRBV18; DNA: TGTGCCAGCTCCCCTATGAATCAGCCCCAGCATTTT; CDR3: CASSPMNQPQHF
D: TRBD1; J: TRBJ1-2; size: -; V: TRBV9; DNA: TGTGCCAGCAGCCATGGGACAGGGGGCGTGCATGGCTACACCTTC; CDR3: CASSHGTGGVHGYTF
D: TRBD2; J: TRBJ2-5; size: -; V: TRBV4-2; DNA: TGTGCCAGCAGCCAGGGACTAGCGATCAAAAGTGGGGAGACCCAGTACTTC; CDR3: CASSQGLAIKSGETQYF
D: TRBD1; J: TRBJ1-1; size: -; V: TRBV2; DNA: TGTGCCAGCACCCTGGGACAGGGGGCGAACACTGAAGCTTTCTTT; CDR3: CASTLGQGANTEAFF
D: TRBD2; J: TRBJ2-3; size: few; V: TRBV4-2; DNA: TGTGCCAGCAGCCAAAGGGCTAGCGGTGAGGCAGATACGCAGTATTTT; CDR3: CASSQRASGEADTQYF
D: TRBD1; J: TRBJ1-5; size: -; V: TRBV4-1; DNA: TGCGCCAGCAGCCAACCCGGACAGGGATTCCAGCCCCAGCATTTT; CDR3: CASSQPGQGFQPQHF
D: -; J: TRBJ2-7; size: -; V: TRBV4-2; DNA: TGTGCCAGCAGCCAGGCCTCCAGCTCCTACGAGCAGTACTTC; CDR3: CASSQASSSYEQYF
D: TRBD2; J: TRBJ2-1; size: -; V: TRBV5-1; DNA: TGCGCCAGCAGCTTGCGGATCAGCGGGAAGAATTTTTGGCAGTTCTTC; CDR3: CASSLRISGKNFWQFF
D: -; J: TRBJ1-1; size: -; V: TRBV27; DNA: TGTGCCAGCAGTTATTACAGGGAGAACACTGAAGCTTTCTTT; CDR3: CASSYYRENTEAFF
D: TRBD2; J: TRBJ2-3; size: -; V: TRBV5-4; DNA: TGTGCCAGCAGCCCACCGAGTAGCGGGAGATCAGATACGCAGTATTTT; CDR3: CASSPPSSGRSDTQYF
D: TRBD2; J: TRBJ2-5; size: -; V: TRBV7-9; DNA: TGTGCCAGCAGCTTCGGGTCTTCAAGCGGGAGATTGGGGCAAGAGACCCAGTACTTC; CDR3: CASSFGSSSGRLGQETQYF
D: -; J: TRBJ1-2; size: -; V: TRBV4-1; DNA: TGCGCCAGCAGTTTGGCCAGCGCCTATGGCTACACCTTC; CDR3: CASSLASAYGYTF
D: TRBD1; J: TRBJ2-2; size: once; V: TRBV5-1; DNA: TGCGCCAGCAACCCAACAGGGGACACCGGGGAGCTGTTTTTT; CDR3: CASNPTGDTGELFF
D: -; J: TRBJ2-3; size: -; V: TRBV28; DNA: TGTGCCAGCGACCCGGGAGTCATAACAGATACGCAGTATTTT; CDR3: CASDPGVITDTQYF
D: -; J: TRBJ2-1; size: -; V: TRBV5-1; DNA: TGCGCCAGCAGCTCCTACTCAACCGACAATGAGCAGTTCTTC; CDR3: CASSSYSTDNEQFF
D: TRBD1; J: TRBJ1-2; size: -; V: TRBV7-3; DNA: TGTGCCAGCAGCCCTGACAGGGGCAGTTATGGCTACACCTTC; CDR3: CASSPDRGSYGYTF
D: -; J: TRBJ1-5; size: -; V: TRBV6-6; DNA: TGTGCCAGCAGTACAAGGGGGTTCGGGCAGCCCCAGCATTTT; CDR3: CASSTRGFGQPQHF
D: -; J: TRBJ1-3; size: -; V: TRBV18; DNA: TGTGCCAGCTCGTCTAGTAGCGGGGGTTCGAGCTCTGGAAACACCATATATTTT; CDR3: CASSSSSGGSSSGNTIYF
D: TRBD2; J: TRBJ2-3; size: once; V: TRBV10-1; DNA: TGCGCCAGCAGTGGACTAGCGGGCCATGATACGCAGTATTTT; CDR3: CASSGLAGHDTQYF
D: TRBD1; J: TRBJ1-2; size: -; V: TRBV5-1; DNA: TGCGCCAGCAGCTTCCTTGGCGGGACAGTCGGCCGGGATAACTATGGCTACACCTTC; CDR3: CASSFLGGTVGRDNYGYTF
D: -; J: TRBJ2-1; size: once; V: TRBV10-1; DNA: TGCGCCAGGTCCTGGGGGGCCTACAATGAGCAGTTCTTC; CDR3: CARSWGAYNEQFF
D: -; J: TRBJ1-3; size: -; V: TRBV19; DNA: TGTGCCAGTAGTGTAGAGAGACACGGCTCTGGAAACACCATATATTTT; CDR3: CASSVERHGSGNTIYF
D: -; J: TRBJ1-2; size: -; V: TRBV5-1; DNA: TGCGCCAGCAGCCCCATCCCAGGACAGTTTAACTATGGCTACACCTTC; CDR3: CASSPIPGQFNYGYTF